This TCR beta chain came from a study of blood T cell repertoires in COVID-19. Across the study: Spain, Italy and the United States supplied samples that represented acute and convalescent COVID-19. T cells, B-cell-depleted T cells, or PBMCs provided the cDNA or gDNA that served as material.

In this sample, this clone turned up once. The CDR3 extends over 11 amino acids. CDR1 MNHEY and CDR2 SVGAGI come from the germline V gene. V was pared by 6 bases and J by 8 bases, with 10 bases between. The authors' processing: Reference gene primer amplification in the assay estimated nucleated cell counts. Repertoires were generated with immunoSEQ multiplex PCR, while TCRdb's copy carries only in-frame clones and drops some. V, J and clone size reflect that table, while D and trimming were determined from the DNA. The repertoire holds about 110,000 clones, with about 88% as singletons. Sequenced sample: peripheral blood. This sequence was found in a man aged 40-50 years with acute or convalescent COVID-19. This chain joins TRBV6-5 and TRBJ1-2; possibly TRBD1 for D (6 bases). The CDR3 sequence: CASSAGVGYTF. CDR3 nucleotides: TGTGCCAGCAGCGCAGGGGTCGGCTACACCTTC.